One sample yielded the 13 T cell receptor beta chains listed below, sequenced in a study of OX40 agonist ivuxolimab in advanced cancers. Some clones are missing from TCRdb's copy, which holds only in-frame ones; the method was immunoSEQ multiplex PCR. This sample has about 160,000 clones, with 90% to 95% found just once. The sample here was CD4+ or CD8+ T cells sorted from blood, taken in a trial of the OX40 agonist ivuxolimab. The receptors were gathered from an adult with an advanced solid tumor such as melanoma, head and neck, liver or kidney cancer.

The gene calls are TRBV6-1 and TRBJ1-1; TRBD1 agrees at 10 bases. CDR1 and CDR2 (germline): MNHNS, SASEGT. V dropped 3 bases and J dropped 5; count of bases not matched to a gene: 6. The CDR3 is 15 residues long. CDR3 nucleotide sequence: TGTGCCAGCAGTGATAGACAGGGGGCTAGGACTGAAGCTTTCTTT. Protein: CASSDRQGARTEAFF.

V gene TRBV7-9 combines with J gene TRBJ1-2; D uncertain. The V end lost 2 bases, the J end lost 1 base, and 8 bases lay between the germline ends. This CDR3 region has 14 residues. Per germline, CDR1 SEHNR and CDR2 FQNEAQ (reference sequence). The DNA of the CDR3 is TGTGCCAGCAGCTTACGGGGAGTTAACTATGGCTACACCTTC. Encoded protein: CASSLRGVNYGYTF. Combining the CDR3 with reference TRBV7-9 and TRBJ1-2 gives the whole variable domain DTGVSQNPRHKITKRGQNVTFRCDPISEHNRLYWYRQTLGQGPEFLTYFQNEAQLEKSRLLSDRFSAERPKGSFSTLEIQRTEQGDSAMYLCASSLRGVNYGYTFGSGTRLTVV.

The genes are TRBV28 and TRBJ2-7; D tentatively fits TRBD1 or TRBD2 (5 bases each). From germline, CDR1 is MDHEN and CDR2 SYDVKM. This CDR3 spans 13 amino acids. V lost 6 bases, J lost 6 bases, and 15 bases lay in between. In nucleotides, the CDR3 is TGTGCCAGCAGCCCCGGGGACCTGCGCGAGCAGTACTTC. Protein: CASSPGDLREQYF. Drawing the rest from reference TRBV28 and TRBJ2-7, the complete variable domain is DVKVTQSSRYLVKRTGEKVFLECVQDMDHENMFWYRQDPGLGLRLIYFSYDVKMKEKGDIPEGYSVSREKKERFSLILESASTNQTSMYLCASSPGDLREQYFGPGTRLTVT.

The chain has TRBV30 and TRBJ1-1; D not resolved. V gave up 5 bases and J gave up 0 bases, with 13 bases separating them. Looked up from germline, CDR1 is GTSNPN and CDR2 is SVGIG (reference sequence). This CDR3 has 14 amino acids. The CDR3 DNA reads TGTGCCTGGGCTGGGTCCGGCCTGAACACTGAAGCTTTCTTT. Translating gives CAWAGSGLNTEAFF.

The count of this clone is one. The CDR3 loop reads CASSLLFLQGVTDTQYF. CDR3 DNA: TGTGCCAGCAGCTTGCTCTTTCTGCAGGGGGTCACAGATACGCAGTATTTT. The chain joins TRBV7-2 to TRBJ2-3; 7 bases agree with TRBD1. CDR3 length: 17 residues. V trimming: 3 bases; J trimming: 2 bases; junction bases outside the gene matches: 11. Germline V gene lookup returns CDR1 SGHTA and CDR2 FQGNSA.

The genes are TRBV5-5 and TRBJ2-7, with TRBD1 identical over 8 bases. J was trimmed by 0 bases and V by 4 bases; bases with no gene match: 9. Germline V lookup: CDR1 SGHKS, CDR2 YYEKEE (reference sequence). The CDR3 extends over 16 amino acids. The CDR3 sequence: CASSRGQDSSSYEQYF. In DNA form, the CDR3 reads TGTGCCAGCAGCCGGGGACAGGATTCTAGCTCCTACGAGCAGTACTTC. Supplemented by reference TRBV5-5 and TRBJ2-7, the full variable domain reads DAGVTQSPTHLIKTRGQQVTLRCSPISGHKSVSWYQQVLGQGPQFIFQYYEKEERGRGNFPDRFSARQFPNYSSELNVNALLLGDSALYLCASSRGQDSSSYEQYFGPGTRLTVT.

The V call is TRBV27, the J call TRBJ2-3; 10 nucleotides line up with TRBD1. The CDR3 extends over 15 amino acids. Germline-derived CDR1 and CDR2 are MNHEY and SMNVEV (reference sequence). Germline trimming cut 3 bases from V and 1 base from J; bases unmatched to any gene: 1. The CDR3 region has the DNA TGTGCCAGCAGTTTCGGGACAGGGGGCACAGATACGCAGTATTTT. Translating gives CASSFGTGGTDTQYF.

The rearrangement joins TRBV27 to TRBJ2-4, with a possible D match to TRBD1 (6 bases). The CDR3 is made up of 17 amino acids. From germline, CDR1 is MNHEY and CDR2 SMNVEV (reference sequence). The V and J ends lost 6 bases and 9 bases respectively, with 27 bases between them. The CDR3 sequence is CASRARRAGEFRGIQYF. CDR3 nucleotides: TGTGCCAGCAGGGCACGTCGGGCAGGGGAATTTAGGGGCATTCAGTACTTC.

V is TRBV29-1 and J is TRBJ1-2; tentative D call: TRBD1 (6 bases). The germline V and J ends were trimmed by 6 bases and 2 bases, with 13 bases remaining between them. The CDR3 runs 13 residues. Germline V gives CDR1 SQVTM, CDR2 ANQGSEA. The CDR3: CSVGGGLNYGYTF. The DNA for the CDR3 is TGCAGCGTCGGCGGGGGCTTAAACTATGGCTACACCTTC.

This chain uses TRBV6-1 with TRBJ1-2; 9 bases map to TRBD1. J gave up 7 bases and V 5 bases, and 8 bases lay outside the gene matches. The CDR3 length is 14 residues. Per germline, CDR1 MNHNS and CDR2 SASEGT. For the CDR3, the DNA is TGTGCCAGCAGTCAACAGGGGGCGCATGGTGGCTACACCTTC. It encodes CASSQQGAHGGYTF.

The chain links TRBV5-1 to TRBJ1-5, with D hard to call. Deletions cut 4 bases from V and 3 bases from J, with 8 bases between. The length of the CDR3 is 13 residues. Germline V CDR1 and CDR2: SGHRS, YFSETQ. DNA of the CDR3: TGCGCCAGCAGCATAGGATTCAATCAGCCCCAGCATTTT. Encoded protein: CASSIGFNQPQHF.

The CDR3 coding sequence is TGTGCCAGCAGTCCACCTGACAGGGTAGGTGGCTACACCTTC. Its translation is CASSPPDRVGGYTF. The chain carries TRBV28 and TRBJ1-2; TRBD1 matches 7 bases. CDR1 is MDHEN, CDR2 SYDVKM, per germline. The V segment lost 5 bases and the J segment 7 bases; nucleotides outside the gene matches: 10. The CDR3 is 14 residues long.

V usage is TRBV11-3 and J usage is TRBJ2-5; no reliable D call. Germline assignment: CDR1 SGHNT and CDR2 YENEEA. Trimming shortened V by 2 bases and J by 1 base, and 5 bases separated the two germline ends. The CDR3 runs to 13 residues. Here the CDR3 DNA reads TGTGCCAGCAGCTTAAACGCCCAAGAGACCCAGTACTTC. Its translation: CASSLNAQETQYF.